The sample holds one count of the clone carrying this T cell receptor beta chain. Its target is unknown. This sample was included in a study of cytomegalovirus exposure and HLA in healthy donors. Points from the study as a whole: Listed as cytomegalovirus-associated were 164 TCR beta chains. Among TCR beta chains of equal frequency, HLA-associated ones were more clonally expanded in a later analysis.

The PCR was carried out with 60 Vbeta primers and 13 Jbeta primers. The assay was immunoSEQ multiplex PCR, and TCRdb's table has in-frame clones only and misses some. The sample records approximately 93,000 clones, about 78% being singletons. Source material: PBMCs. The sequence derives from a woman between 35 and 50 years old in good health and CMV-seronegative.

In nucleotides, the CDR3 is TGTGCCAGCATATTCCAGGGACAGCTTGCAACTAATGAAAAACTGTTTTTT. Amino acid sequence: CASIFQGQLATNEKLFF. The chain uses TRBV2 and TRBJ1-4; 7 bases align to TRBD1. The CDR3 length is 17 residues. After removal of 7 bases from V and 0 bases from J, the junction contained 11 bases not matched to a gene. The germline CDR1 and CDR2 sequences are SNHLY and FYNNEI.